This T cell receptor (beta chain) was identified during a study of graft-versus-host responses after intestinal transplantation. Clones were sequenced by immunoSEQ multiplex PCR, and TCRdb holds only the in-frame ones, with some missing. In the table there are roughly 19,000 clones, around 93% of which are singletons. CDR3 length: 17 residues. From germline, CDR1 is MDHEN and CDR2 SYDVKM. V was shortened by 0 bases and J by 2 bases, with 17 bases between the two germline ends. This chain uses TRBV28 with TRBJ2-7; D could derive from TRBD1 or TRBD2 (5 bases each). The clonotype comes from a human patient who received an intestinal transplant, so some T cells may come from the graft donor. Sample: PBMCs, taken 23 days after intestinal transplant. This CDR3 is CASSLWPEAGITYEQYF. For the CDR3, the DNA is TGTGCCAGCAGTTTATGGCCGGAGGCAGGGATAACCTACGAGCAGTACTTC.